Listed below are T cell receptor beta chains from one sample, sequenced in a study of T cell responses to AZD1222 COVID-19 vaccine. Sequencing used immunoSEQ multiplex PCR; TCRdb keeps in-frame clones, though not all of them. Of roughly 140,000 clones listed, about 91% were seen once; the top ten hold 3% to 4%. Sequences were derived from peripheral blood, sampled on day 0 of MenACWY control vaccination. All receptors come from an adult in good health. Each CDR3 is given with its conserved first and last residue. Fields, in order: D gene, V gene, J gene, CDR3 DNA, CDR3 protein. The D gene is left open where the match is weak.

>TRBD1|TRBV7-9|TRBJ1-1
TGTGCCAGCAGTCCTAGGATTGGGACAGGGATAACTGAAGCTTTCTTT
CASSPRIGTGITEAFF
>-|TRBV24-1|TRBJ2-3
TGTGCCACCAGGCCCGCCGGGGCCACTAGCACAGATACGCAGTATTTT
CATRPAGATSTDTQYF
>-|TRBV11-3|TRBJ2-2
TGTGCCAGCCAGGGGCAGGACACCGGGGAGCTGTTTTTT
CASQGQDTGELFF
>TRBD1|TRBV6-2/TRBV6-3|TRBJ2-3
TGTGCCAGCAGTTACCCCAGGGGGCACAAGGGCACAGATACGCAGTATTTT
CASSYPRGHKGTDTQYF
>-|TRBV7-3|TRBJ1-2
TGTGCCAGCAGCTTGGGACATAACTATGGCTACACCTTC
CASSLGHNYGYTF
>-|TRBV28|TRBJ2-7
TGTGCCAGCAGTCTCTCAGCAGTTTACGAGCAGTACTTC
CASSLSAVYEQYF
>-|TRBV28|TRBJ2-5
TGTGCCAGCACCCAATCGGGGTACGAGACCCAGTACTTC
CASTQSGYETQYF
>TRBD2|TRBV18|TRBJ2-1
TGTGCCAGCTCACCACTAGCGGGGGGTTCCTACAATGAGCAGTTCTTC
CASSPLAGGSYNEQFF
>-|TRBV5-1|TRBJ2-3
TGCGCCAGCAGCTTGGGATCTAGCACAGATACGCAGTATTTT
CASSLGSSTDTQYF
>-|TRBV30|TRBJ1-2
TGTGCCTGGGGGGGGGTTTTCTATGGCTACACCTTC
CAWGGVFYGYTF
>-|TRBV27|TRBJ1-2
TGTGCCAGCAGTTTAAAGGCGGGAACAGCCTATGGCTACACCTTC
CASSLKAGTAYGYTF
>TRBD1|TRBV5-1|TRBJ1-6
TGCGCCAGCAGCCGATTAGACAGGGTGAATTCACCCCTCCACTTT
CASSRLDRVNSPLHF
>-|TRBV30|TRBJ1-1
TGTGCCTGGAGTGTCCGGGCGGGCACTGAAGCTTTCTTT
CAWSVRAGTEAFF
>-|TRBV27|TRBJ1-2
TGTGCCAGCAGTCCCAGACCTGGGGCACACTATGGCTACACCTTC
CASSPRPGAHYGYTF